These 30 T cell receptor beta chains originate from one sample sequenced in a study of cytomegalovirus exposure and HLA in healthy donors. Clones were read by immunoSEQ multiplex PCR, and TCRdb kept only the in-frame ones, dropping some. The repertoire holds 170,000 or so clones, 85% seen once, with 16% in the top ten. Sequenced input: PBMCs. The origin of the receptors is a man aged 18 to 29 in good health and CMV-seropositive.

As DNA, the CDR3 is TGTGCCAGTAGTATAGAAGCGACAGGATCTAGCACAGATACGCAGTATTTT. Amino acid sequence: CASSIEATGSSTDTQYF. This chain links TRBV19 with TRBJ2-3, with D possibly TRBD1 on 6 matching bases. Trimming stripped 0 bases from V and 0 bases from J, with 13 bases between. CDR3 size: 17 residues. The germline CDR1 and CDR2 sequences are LNHDA and SQIVND (reference sequence). Based on the CDR3 plus reference TRBV19 and TRBJ2-3, the full variable domain is DGGITQSPKYLFRKEGQNVTLSCEQNLNHDAMYWYRQDPGQGLRLIYYSQIVNDFQKGDIAEGYSVSREKKESFPLTVTSAQKNPTAFYLCASSIEATGSSTDTQYFGPGTRLTVL.

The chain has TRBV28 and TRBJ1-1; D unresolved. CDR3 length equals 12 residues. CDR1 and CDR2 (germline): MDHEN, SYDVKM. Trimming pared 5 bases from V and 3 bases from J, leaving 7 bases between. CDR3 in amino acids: CASSIRDTEAFF. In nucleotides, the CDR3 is TGTGCCAGCAGTATCCGGGACACTGAAGCTTTCTTT.

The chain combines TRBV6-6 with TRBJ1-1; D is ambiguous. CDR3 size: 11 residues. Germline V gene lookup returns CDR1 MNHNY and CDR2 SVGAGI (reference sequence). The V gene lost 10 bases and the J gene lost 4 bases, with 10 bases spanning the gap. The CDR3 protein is CATIKATEAFF. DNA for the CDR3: TGTGCCACCATCAAAGCCACTGAAGCTTTCTTT.

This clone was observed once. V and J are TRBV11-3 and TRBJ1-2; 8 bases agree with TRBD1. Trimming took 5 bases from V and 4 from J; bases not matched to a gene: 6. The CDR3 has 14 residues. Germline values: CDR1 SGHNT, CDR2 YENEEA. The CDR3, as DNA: TGTGCCAGCAGCCCGCTAACAGGGGGCTATGGCTACACCTTC. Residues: CASSPLTGGYGYTF. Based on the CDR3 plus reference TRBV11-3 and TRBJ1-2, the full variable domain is EAGVVQSPRYKIIEKKQPVAFWCNPISGHNTLYWYLQNLGQGPELLIRYENEEAVDDSQLPKDRFSAERLKGVDSTLKIQPAELGDSAVYLCASSPLTGGYGYTFGSGTRLTVV.

DNA of the CDR3: TGTGCCAGCACCGCTGGGACAGGGAGGATCTATGGCTACACCTTC. Translated, it gives CASTAGTGRIYGYTF. The V gene is TRBV6-5, the J gene TRBJ1-2, with 9 bases lining up with TRBD1. This CDR3 spans 15 amino acids. The germline CDR1 and CDR2 sequences are MNHEY and SVGAGI. Germline trimming cut 7 bases from V and 4 bases from J; bases unmatched to any gene: 10.

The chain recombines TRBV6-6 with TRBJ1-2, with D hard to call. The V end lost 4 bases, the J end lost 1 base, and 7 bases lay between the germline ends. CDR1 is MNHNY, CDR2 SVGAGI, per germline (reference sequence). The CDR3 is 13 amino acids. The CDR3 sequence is CASSLAGNYGYTF. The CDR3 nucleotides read TGTGCCAGCAGTTTGGCGGGTAACTATGGCTACACCTTC.

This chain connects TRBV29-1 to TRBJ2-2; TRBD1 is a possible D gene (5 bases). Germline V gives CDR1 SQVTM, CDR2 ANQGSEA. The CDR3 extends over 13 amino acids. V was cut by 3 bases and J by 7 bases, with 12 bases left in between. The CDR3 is CSVDRARSGELFF. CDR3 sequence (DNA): TGCAGCGTTGACAGGGCCCGGAGCGGGGAGCTGTTTTTT.

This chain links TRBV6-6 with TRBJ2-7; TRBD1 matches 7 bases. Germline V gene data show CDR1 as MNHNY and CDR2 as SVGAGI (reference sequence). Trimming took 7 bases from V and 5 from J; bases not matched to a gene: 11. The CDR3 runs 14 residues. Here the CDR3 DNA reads TGTGCCAGCATGCCAGGGGGTCAGGACGACGAGCAGTACTTC. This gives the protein CASMPGGQDDEQYF.

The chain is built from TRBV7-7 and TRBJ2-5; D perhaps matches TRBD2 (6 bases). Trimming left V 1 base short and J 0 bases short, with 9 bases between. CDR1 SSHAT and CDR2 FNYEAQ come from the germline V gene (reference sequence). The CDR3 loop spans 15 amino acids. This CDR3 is CASSLGGDYQETQYF. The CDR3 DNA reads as TGTGCCAGCAGCTTAGGGGGGGACTACCAAGAGACCCAGTACTTC. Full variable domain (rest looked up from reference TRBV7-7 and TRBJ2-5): GAGVSQSPRYKVTKRGQDVTLRCDPISSHATLYWYQQALGQGPEFLTYFNYEAQPDKSGLPSDRFSAERPEGSISTLTIQRTEQRDSAMYRCASSLGGDYQETQYFGPGTRLLVL.

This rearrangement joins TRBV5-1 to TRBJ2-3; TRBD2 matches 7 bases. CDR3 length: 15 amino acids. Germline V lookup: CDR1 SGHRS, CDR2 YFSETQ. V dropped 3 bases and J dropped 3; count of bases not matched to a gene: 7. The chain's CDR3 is CASSYTGGMTDTQYF. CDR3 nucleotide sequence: TGCGCCAGCAGCTATACGGGAGGAATGACAGATACGCAGTATTTT.

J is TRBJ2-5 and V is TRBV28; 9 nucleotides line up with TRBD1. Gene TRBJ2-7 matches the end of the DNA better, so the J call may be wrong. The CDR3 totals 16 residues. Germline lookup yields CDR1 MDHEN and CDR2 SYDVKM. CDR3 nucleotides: TGTGCCAGCAGTTCCCTGCTCGGGACAGGGATTTACGAGCAGTACTTC. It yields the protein CASSSLLGTGIYEQYF.

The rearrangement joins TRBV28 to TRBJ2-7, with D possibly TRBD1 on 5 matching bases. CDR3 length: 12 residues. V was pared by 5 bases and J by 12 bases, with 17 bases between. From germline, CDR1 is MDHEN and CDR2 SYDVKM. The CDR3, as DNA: TGTGCCAGCAGTCCCGAAAGGGGCCTCGGGTACTTC. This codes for CASSPERGLGYF.

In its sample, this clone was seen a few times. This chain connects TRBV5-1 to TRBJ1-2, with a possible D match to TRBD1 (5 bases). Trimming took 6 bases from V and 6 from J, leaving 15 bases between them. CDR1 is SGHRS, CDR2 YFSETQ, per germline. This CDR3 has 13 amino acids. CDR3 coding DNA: TGCGCCAGCAAGGAACAGGATTCCCATGGCTACACCTTC. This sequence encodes CASKEQDSHGYTF.

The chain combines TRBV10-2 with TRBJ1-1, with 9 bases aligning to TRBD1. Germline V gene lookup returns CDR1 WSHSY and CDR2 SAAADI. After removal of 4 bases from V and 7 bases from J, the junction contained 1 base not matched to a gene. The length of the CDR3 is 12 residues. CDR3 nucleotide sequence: TGCGCCAGCAGTGCGGGACAGGGTGAAGCTTTCTTT. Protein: CASSAGQGEAFF.

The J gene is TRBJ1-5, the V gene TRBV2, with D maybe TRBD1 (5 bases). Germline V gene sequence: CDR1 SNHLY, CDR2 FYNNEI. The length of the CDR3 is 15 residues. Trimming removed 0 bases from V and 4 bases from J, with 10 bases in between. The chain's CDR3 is CASSEATGGNQPQHF. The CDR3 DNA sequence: TGTGCCAGCAGTGAAGCGACGGGGGGGAATCAGCCCCAGCATTTT.

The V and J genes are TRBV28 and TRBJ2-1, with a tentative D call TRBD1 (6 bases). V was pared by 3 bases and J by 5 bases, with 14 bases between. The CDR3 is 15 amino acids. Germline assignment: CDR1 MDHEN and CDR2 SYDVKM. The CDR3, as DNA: TGTGCCAGCAGTTTTCGACAGGCCTGGGACAATGAGCAGTTCTTC. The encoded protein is CASSFRQAWDNEQFF.

CDR3 residues: CASSFGTGGANEQYF. The DNA for the CDR3 is TGTGCCAGCAGCTTTGGGACAGGGGGAGCGAACGAGCAGTACTTC. V gene TRBV7-9 combines with J gene TRBJ2-7; 11 nucleotides match TRBD1. This CDR3 region has 15 residues. The germline gives CDR1 SEHNR, CDR2 FQNEAQ (reference sequence). V dropped 3 bases and J dropped 5; count of bases not matched to a gene: 6.

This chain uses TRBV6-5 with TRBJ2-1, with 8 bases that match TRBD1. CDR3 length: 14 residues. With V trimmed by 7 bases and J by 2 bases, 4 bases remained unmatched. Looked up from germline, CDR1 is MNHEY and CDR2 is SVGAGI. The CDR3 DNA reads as TGTGCCAGCACACAGGGGGAGGCCTACAATGAGCAGTTCTTC. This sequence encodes CASTQGEAYNEQFF.

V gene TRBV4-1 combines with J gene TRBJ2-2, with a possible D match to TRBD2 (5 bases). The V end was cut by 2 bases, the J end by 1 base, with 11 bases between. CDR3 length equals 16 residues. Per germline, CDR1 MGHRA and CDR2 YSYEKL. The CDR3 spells CASSQRRGGNTGELFF. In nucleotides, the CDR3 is TGCGCCAGCAGCCAAAGGCGCGGAGGGAACACCGGGGAGCTGTTTTTT.

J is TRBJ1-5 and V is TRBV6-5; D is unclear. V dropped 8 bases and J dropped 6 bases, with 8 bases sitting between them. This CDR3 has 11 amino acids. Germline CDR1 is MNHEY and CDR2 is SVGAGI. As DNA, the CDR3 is TGTGCCAGCGGGGAGGTTCAGCCCCAGCATTTT. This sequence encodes CASGEVQPQHF.

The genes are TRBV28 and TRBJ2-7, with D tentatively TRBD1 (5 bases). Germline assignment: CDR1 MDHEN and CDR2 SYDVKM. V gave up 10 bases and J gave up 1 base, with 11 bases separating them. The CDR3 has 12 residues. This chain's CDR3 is CATRALSYEQYF. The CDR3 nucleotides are TGTGCCACCAGGGCTCTTTCCTACGAGCAGTACTTC.

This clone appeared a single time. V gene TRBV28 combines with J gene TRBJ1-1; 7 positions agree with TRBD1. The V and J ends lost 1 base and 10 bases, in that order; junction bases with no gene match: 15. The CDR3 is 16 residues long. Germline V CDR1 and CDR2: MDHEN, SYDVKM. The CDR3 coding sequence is TGTGCCAGCAGTTTATTCGCCAGGGTAGGGGGCCTGAGAGCTTTCTTT. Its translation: CASSLFARVGGLRAFF. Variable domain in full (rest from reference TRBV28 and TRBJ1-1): DVKVTQSSRYLVKRTGEKVFLECVQDMDHENMFWYRQDPGLGLRLIYFSYDVKMKEKGDIPEGYSVSREKKERFSLILESASTNQTSMYLCASSLFARVGGLRAFFGQGTRLTVV.

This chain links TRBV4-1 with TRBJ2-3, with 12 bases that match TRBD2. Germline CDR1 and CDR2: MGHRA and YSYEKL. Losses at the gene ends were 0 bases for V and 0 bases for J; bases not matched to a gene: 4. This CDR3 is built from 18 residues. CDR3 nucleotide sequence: TGCGCCAGCAGCCAAGAGCTAGCGGGGGGGACTAGCACAGATACGCAGTATTTT. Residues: CASSQELAGGTSTDTQYF.

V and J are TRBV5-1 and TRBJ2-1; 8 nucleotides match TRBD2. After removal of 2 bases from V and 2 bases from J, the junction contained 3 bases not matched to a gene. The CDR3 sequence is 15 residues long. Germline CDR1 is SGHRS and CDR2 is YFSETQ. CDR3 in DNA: TGCGCCAGCAGCTTTACGGGAGGGACCTACAATGAGCAGTTCTTC. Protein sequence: CASSFTGGTYNEQFF.

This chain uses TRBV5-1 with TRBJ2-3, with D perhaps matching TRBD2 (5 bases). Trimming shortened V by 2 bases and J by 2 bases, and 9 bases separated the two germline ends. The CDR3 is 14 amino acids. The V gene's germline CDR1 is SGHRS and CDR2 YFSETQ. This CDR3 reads CASSLSADTDTQYF. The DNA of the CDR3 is TGCGCCAGCAGCTTATCAGCGGACACAGATACGCAGTATTTT.

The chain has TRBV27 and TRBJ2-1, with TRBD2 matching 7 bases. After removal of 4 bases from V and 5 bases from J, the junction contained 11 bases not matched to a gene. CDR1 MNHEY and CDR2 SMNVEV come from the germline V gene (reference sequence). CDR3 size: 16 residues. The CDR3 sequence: CASSYPGGPPDNEQFF. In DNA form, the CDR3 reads TGTGCCAGCAGTTACCCGGGGGGACCTCCCGACAATGAGCAGTTCTTC.

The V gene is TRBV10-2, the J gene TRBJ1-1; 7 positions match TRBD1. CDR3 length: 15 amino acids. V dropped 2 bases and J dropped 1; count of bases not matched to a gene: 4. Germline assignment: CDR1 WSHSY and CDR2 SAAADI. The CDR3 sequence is CASSEDRVGNTEAFF. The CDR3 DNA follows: TGCGCCAGCAGTGAGGACAGGGTGGGGAACACTGAAGCTTTCTTT.

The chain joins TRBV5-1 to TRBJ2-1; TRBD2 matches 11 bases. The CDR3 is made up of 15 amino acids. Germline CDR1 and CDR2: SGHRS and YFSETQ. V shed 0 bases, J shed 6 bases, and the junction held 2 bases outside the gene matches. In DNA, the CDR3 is TGCGCCAGCAGCTTGGACGGGACTAGCGGCAATGAGCAGTTCTTC. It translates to CASSLDGTSGNEQFF.

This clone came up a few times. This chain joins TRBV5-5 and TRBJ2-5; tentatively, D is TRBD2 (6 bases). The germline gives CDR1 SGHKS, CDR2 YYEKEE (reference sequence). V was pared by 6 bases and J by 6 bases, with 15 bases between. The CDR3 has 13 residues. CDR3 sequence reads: CASTAGRLQTQYF. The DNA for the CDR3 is TGTGCCAGCACCGCGGGGCGCTTACAGACCCAGTACTTC.

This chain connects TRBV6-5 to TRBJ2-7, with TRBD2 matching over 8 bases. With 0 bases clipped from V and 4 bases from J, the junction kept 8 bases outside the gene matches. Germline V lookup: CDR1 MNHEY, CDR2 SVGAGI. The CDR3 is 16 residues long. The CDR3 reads CASSYSEAGAGYEQYF. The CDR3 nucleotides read TGTGCCAGCAGTTACTCCGAAGCGGGGGCCGGGTACGAGCAGTACTTC.